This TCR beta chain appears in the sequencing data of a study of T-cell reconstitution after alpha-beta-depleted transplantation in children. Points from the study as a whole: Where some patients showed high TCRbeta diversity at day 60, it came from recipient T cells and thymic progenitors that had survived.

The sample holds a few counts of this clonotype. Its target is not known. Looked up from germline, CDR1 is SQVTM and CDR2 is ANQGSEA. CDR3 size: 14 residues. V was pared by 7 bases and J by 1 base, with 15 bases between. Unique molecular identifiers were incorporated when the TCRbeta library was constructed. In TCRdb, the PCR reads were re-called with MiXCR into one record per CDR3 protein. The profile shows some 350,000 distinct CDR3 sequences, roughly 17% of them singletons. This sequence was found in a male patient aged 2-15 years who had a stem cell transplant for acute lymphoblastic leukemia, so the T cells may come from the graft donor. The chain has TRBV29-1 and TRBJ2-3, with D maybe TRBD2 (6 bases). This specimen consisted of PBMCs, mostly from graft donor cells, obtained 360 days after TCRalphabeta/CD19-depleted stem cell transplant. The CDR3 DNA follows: TGCAGCGCCAGTCCGGGACTGGGCACAGATACGCAGTATTTT. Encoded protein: CSASPGLGTDTQYF.